The sequence of this T cell receptor (beta chain) was determined in a study of shared clonotypes between healthy human individuals. Study-level results: Blood alone was sampled, and tissue repertoires likely differ. A handful of donors showed sharing of approximately 5% of naive CD4 clonotypes.

Trimming removed 0 bases from V and 3 bases from J, with 17 bases in between. Germline CDR1 and CDR2: SEHNR and FQNEAQ (reference sequence). The CDR3 is made up of 17 amino acids. Deep level was the assay's run setting. Generated by immunoSEQ multiplex PCR, the TCRdb table keeps only in-frame clones and is missing some. The sample carries 950,000 to 1,300,000 clones, around four fifths recorded once. Adults of Caucasian background living in Nashville, Tennessee made up all donors. Turning to this clone: Antigen unknown.

The specimen sequenced was memory CD4+ T cells sorted from blood. As for subset: CD45RA-negative fraction. The receptor comes from a man younger than 35 in good health. The rearrangement uses TRBV7-9 and TRBJ1-2; D perhaps matches TRBD1 (6 bases). This CDR3 reads CASSLARGNRDHYGYTF. DNA of the CDR3: TGTGCCAGCAGCTTAGCGAGGGGAAACAGGGACCACTATGGCTACACCTTC.